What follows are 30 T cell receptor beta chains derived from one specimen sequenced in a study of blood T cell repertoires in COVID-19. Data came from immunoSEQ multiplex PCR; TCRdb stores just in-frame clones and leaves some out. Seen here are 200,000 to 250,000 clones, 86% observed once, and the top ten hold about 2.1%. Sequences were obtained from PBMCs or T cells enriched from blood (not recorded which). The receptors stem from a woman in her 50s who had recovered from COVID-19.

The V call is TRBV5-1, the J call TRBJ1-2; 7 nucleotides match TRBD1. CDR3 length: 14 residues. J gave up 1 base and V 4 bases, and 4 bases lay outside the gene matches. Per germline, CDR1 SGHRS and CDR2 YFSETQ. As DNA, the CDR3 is TGCGCCAGCAGCAGACAGGGAATTAACTATGGCTACACCTTC. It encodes CASSRQGINYGYTF.

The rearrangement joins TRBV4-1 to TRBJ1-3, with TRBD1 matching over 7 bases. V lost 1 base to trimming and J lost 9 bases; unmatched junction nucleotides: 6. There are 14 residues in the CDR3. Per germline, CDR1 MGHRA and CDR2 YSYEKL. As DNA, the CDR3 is TGCGCCAGCAGCCAAGGACAGGGCTTAGGCACCATATATTTT. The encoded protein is CASSQGQGLGTIYF.

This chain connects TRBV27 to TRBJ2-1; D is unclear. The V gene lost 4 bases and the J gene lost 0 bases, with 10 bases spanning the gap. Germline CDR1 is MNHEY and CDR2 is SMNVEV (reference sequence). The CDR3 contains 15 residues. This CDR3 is CASSSVRSSYNEQFF. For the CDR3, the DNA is TGTGCCAGCAGTTCCGTAAGGAGCTCCTACAATGAGCAGTTCTTC.

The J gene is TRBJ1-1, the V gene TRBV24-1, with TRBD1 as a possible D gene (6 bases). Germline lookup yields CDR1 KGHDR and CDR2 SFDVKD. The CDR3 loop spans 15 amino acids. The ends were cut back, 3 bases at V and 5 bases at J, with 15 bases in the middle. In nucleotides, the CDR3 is TGTGCCACCAGTGATCCAACGGGGGGCTGGACTGAAGCTTTCTTT. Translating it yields CATSDPTGGWTEAFF.

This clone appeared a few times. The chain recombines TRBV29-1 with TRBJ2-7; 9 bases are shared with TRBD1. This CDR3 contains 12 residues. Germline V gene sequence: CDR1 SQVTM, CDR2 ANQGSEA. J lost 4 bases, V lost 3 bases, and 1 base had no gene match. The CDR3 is CSVEGQGYEQYF. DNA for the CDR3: TGCAGCGTTGAGGGACAGGGTTACGAGCAGTACTTC.

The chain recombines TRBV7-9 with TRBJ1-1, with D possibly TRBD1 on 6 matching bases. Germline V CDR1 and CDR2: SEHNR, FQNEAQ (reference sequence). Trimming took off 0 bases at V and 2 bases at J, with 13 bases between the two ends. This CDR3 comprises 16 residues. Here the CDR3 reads CASSLAYGQRNTEAFF. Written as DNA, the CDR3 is TGTGCCAGCAGCTTAGCTTACGGACAGCGCAACACTGAAGCTTTCTTT.

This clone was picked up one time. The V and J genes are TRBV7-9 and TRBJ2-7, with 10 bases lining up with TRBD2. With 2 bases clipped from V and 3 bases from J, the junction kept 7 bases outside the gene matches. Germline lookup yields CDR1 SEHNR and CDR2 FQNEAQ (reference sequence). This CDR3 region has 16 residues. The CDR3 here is CASSLWASGSLYEQYF. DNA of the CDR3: TGTGCCAGCAGCTTATGGGCTAGCGGGAGTCTCTACGAGCAGTACTTC. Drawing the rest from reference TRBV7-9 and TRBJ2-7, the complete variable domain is DTGVSQNPRHKITKRGQNVTFRCDPISEHNRLYWYRQTLGQGPEFLTYFQNEAQLEKSRLLSDRFSAERPKGSFSTLEIQRTEQGDSAMYLCASSLWASGSLYEQYFGPGTRLTVT.

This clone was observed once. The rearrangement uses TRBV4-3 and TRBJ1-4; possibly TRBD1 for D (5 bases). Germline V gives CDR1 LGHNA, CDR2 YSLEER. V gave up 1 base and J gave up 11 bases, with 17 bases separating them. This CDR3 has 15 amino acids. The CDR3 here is CASSQVSGVPDKLFF. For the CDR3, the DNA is TGCGCCAGCAGCCAAGTATCGGGGGTACCCGACAAACTGTTTTTT.

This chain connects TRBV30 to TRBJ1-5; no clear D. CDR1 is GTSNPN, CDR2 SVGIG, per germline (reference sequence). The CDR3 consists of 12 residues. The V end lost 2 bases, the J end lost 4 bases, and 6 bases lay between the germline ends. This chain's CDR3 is CAWSRDNQPQHF. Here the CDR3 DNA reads TGTGCCTGGAGTCGCGATAATCAGCCCCAGCATTTT.

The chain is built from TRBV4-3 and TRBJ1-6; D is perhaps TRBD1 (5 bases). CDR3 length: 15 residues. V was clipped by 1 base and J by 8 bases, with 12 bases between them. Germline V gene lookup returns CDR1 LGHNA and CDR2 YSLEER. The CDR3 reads CASSQVEGTYSPLHF. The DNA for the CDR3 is TGCGCCAGCAGCCAAGTTGAAGGGACTTATTCACCCCTCCACTTT.

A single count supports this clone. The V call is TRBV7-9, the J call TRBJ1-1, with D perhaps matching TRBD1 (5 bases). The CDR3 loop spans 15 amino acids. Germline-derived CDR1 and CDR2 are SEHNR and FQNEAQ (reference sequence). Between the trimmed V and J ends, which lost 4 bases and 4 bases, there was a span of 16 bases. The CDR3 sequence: CASSSQTTGFTEAFF. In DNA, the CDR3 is TGTGCCAGCAGCTCCCAAACTACAGGTTTCACTGAAGCTTTCTTT. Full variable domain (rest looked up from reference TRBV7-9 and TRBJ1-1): DTGVSQNPRHKITKRGQNVTFRCDPISEHNRLYWYRQTLGQGPEFLTYFQNEAQLEKSRLLSDRFSAERPKGSFSTLEIQRTEQGDSAMYLCASSSQTTGFTEAFFGQGTRLTVV.

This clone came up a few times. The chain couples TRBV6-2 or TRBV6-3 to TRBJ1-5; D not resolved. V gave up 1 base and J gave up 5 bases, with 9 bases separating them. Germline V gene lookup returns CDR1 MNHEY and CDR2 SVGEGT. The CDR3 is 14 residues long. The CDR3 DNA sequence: TGTGCCAGCAGTTACTACTCGGGATATCAGCCCCAGCATTTT. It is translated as CASSYYSGYQPQHF.

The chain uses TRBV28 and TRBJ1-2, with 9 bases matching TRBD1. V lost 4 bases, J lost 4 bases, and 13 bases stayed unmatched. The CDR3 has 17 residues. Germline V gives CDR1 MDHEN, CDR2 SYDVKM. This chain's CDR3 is CASSSPGQGTSSYGYTF. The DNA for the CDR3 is TGTGCCAGCAGTTCCCCGGGACAGGGTACCTCTAGCTATGGCTACACCTTC.

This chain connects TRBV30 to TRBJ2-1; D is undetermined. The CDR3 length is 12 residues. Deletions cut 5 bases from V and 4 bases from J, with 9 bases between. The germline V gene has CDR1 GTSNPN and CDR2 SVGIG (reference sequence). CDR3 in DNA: TGTGCCTGGGAATTCCCGTACAATGAGCAGTTCTTC. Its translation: CAWEFPYNEQFF.

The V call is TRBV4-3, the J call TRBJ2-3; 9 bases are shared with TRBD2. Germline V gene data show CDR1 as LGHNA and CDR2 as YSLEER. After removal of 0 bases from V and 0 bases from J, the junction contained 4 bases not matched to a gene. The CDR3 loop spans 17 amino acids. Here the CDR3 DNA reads TGCGCCAGCAGCCAAGATCACCTAGCGGGAAGCACAGATACGCAGTATTTT. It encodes CASSQDHLAGSTDTQYF.

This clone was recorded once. The CDR3 sequence is CASSYSDGSSYNEQFF. CDR3 DNA sequence: TGTGCCAGCAGTTACTCGGACGGGAGCTCCTACAATGAGCAGTTCTTC. The chain employs TRBV6-5 and TRBJ2-1, with D possibly matching TRBD2 (6 bases). CDR1 is MNHEY, CDR2 SVGAGI, per germline. Trimming took 0 bases from V and 0 from J, leaving 9 bases between them. The CDR3 has 16 residues.

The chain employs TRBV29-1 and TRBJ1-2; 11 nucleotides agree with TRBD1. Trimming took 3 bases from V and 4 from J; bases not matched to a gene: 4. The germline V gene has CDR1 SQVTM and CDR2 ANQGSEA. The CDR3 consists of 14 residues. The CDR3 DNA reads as TGCAGCGTTGACGGACAGGGGGCTTTCTATGGCTACACCTTC. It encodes CSVDGQGAFYGYTF.

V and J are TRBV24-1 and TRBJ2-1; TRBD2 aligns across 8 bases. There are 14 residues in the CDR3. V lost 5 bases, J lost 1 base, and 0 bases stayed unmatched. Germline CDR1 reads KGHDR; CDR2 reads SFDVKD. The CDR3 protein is CATSAGGSYNEQFF. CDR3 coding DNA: TGTGCCACCAGTGCGGGAGGGTCCTACAATGAGCAGTTCTTC.

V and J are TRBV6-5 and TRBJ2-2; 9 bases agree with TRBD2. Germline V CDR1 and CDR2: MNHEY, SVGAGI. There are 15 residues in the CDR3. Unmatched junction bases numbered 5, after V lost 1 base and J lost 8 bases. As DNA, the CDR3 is TGTGCCAGCAGTTACTTCGCTAGCGGGACTGGGGAGCTGTTTTTT. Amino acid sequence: CASSYFASGTGELFF.

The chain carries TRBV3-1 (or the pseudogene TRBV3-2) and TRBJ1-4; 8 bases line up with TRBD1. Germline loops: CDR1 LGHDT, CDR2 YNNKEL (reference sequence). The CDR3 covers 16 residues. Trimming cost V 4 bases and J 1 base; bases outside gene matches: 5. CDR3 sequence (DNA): TGTGCCAGCAGCCCAACAGGGGGTCTAACTAATGAAAAACTGTTTTTT. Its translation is CASSPTGGLTNEKLFF.

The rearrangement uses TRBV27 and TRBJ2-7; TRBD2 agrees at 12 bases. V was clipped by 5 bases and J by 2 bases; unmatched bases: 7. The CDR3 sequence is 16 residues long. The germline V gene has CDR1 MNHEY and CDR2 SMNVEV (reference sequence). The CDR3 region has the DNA TGTGCCAGCAGTGTTCGGCTAGCGGGGGGGACCTACGAGCAGTACTTC. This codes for CASSVRLAGGTYEQYF.

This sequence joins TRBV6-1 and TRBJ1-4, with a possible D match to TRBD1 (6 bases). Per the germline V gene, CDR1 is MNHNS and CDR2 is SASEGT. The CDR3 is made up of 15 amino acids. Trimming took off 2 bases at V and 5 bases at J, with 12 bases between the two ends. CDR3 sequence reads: CASSESQGRNEKLFF. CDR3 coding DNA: TGTGCCAGCAGTGAATCCCAGGGGCGGAATGAAAAACTGTTTTTT.

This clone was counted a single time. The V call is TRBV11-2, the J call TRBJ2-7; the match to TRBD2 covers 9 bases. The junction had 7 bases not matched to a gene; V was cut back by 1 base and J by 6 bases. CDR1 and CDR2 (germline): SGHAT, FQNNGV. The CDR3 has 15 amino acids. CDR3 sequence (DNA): TGTGCCAGCAGCTTAGGGGCTAGCGGGATCTTCGAGCAGTACTTC. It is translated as CASSLGASGIFEQYF.

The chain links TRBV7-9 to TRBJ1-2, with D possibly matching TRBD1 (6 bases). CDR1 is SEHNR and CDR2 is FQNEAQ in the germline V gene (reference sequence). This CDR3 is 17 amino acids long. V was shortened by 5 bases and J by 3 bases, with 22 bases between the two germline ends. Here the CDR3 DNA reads TGTGCCAGCAGCGAAGGACAGACCTTCGGCAGGGACTATGGCTACACCTTC. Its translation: CASSEGQTFGRDYGYTF.

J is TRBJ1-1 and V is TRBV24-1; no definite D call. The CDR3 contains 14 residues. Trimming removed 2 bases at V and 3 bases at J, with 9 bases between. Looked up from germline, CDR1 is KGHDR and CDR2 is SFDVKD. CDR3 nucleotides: TGTGCCACCAGTGATTCTTCCTCTTACACTGAAGCTTTCTTT. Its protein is CATSDSSSYTEAFF.

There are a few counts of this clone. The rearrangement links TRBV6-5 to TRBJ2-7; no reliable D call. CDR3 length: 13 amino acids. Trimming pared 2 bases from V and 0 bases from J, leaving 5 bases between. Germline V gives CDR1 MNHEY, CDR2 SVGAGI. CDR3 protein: CASSYSASYEQYF. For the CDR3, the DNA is TGTGCCAGCAGTTACAGCGCCTCCTACGAGCAGTACTTC.

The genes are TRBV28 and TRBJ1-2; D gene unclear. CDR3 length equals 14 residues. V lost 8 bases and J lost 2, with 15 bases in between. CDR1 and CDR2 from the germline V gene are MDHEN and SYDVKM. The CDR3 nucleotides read TGTGCCAGCTACGGTCCGCTCGAAAACTATGGCTACACCTTC. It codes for CASYGPLENYGYTF.

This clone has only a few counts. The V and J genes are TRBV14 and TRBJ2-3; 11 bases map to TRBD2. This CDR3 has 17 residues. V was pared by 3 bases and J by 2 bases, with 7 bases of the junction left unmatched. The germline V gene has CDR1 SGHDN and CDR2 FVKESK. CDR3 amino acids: CASSQRVTSGNTDTQYF. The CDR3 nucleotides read TGTGCCAGCAGCCAGAGAGTGACTAGCGGGAACACAGATACGCAGTATTTT.

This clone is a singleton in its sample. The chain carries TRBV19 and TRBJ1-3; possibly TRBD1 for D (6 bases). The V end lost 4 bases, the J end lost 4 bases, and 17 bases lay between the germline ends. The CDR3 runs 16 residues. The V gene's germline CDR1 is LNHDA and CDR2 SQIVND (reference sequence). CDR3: CASSTSTGKIGNTIYF. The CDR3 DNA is TGTGCCAGTAGTACGTCGACAGGAAAGATCGGAAACACCATATATTTT. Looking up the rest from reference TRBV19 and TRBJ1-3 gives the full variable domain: DGGITQSPKYLFRKEGQNVTLSCEQNLNHDAMYWYRQDPGQGLRLIYYSQIVNDFQKGDIAEGYSVSREKKESFPLTVTSAQKNPTAFYLCASSTSTGKIGNTIYFGEGSWLTVV.

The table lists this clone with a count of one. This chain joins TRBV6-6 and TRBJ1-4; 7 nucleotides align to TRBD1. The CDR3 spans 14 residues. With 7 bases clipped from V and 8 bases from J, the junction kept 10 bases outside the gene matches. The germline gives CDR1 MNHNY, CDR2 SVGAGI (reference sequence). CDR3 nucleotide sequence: TGTGCCAGCACCCCCGGGACAGTCGGCGAAAAACTGTTTTTT. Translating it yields CASTPGTVGEKLFF.